This TCR beta chain was recovered during a study of shared clonotypes between healthy human individuals. The wider study: The donor group consisted of a couple of women and a few men, aged 18 to 49. Study results and caveats: Rarefaction showed that sequencing of sorted subsets was incomplete (despite large depth).

TCRdb's table, derived via immunoSEQ multiplex PCR, lists solely in-frame clones and lacks some. The sample consists of 750,000 to 1,000,000 clones, 80% to 95% of them appearing once. There are 13 residues in the CDR3. Per germline, CDR1 SGHAT and CDR2 FQNNGV. Trimming stripped 3 bases from V and 4 bases from J, with 8 bases between. In the case of this clone: No antigen is known for it.

The naive CD8 fraction comprised CD45RO-negative cells positively selected for CCR7 and excluded terminally differentiated effector memory CD45RA+ cells. The sequencing input was naive CD8+ T cells sorted from blood. The rearrangement links TRBV11-2 to TRBJ2-3; D gene ambiguous. This TCR derives from a young man in good health. CDR3 nucleotides: TGTGCCAGCAGCTTCGTGGGTTCAGATACGCAGTATTTT. Amino acids: CASSFVGSDTQYF.